The clone carrying this T cell receptor beta chain was counted once. The antigen is unknown. Trimming removed 2 bases from V and 7 bases from J, with 15 bases in between. This CDR3 contains 14 residues. Germline V gene data show CDR1 as LNHDA and CDR2 as SQIVND (reference sequence). This specimen comes from a study of T cell responses to AZD1222 COVID-19 vaccine. Assay used: immunoSEQ multiplex PCR; TCRdb lists only in-frame clones, some missing. The repertoire holds under 150,000 clones, with about 90% as singletons. Regarding the study as a whole: In a largely white British group with more females than males, clonal diversity was possibly underestimated. Targeting of unmutated variant regions was reportedly seen in nearly half of spike-specific TCRs. At study baseline, merely several AZD1222 recipients were seropositive.

The TCR sequence derives from an adult who received the AZD1222 COVID-19 vaccine. The rearrangement uses TRBV19 and TRBJ2-7, with D possibly matching TRBD1 (6 bases). The sequenced sample was peripheral blood, obtained 28 days after the second AZD1222 dose. The CDR3 is CASSIYQDSQEQYF. The CDR3 nucleotides read TGTGCCAGTAGTATATACCAGGACAGTCAAGAGCAGTACTTC.